Following are 20 T cell receptor beta chains from one sample sequenced in a study of CD8 T cells in ankylosing spondylitis. The study's findings and limits: What seemed typical of ankylosing spondylitis blood was a TCR beta motif built from under 10 highly homologous variants.

What these receptors recognize is not known. A single record per CDR3 protein comes from TCRdb applying MiXCR to the 5' RACE reads. This table holds fewer than 450,000 distinct CDR3 sequences, roughly 15% found once. Material: blood, either unsorted or a sorted T cell fraction (not recorded which). The receptors come from a male donor with ankylosing spondylitis.

The gene calls are TRBV19 and TRBJ1-2, with D maybe TRBD1 (6 bases). Germline CDR1 and CDR2: LNHDA and SQIVND (reference sequence). V shed 2 bases and J shed 3 bases, with 13 bases lying between them. This CDR3 has 15 amino acids. The DNA for the CDR3 is TGTGCCAGTAGTATAATTAGGGACAAGCACTATGGCTACACCTTC. Its translation is CASSIIRDKHYGYTF. Looking up the rest from reference TRBV19 and TRBJ1-2 gives the full variable domain: DGGITQSPKYLFRKEGQNVTLSCEQNLNHDAMYWYRQDPGQGLRLIYYSQIVNDFQKGDIAEGYSVSREKKESFPLTVTSAQKNPTAFYLCASSIIRDKHYGYTFGSGTRLTVV.

This clonotype was recorded many times. This chain uses TRBV15 with TRBJ2-7, with D perhaps TRBD1 (5 bases). The CDR3 contains 13 residues. In germline, CDR1 is LNHNV, CDR2 YYDKDF (reference sequence). The ends were cut back, 3 bases at V and 5 bases at J, with 11 bases in the middle. In nucleotides, the CDR3 is TGTGCCACCAGCAGCTCCAGGGTAAACGAGCAGTACTTC. Amino acid sequence: CATSSSRVNEQYF.

Details on this clonotype: Because the CDR3 is missing its conserved closing phenylalanine or tryptophan, this is likely a read error. The chain employs TRBV6-5 and TRBJ1-5; 9 bases agree with TRBD1. Germline-derived CDR1 and CDR2 are MNHEY and SVGAGI. The CDR3 loop spans 16 amino acids. With V trimmed by 2 bases and J by 4 bases, 6 bases remained unmatched. The CDR3 DNA is TGTGCCAGCAGTTACACAGGGGGCCTCGGGAATCAGCCCCAGCATTTA. Protein sequence: CASSYTGGLGNQPQHL.

The V and J genes are TRBV12-3 or TRBV12-4 and TRBJ2-1; 11 bases agree with TRBD2. V was clipped by 5 bases and J by 4 bases; unmatched bases: 7. The CDR3 is 16 amino acids. DNA for the CDR3: TGTGCCAGCAGTAGAGCCGGGACTAGCGGTTACAATGAGCAGTTCTTC. Protein product: CASSRAGTSGYNEQFF.

This clonotype was detected only a few times. The CDR3 sequence is CSATRTSGSNEQFF. CDR3 in DNA: TGCAGTGCAACGCGGACTAGCGGGAGTAATGAGCAGTTCTTC. The chain joins TRBV20-1 to TRBJ2-1, with 13 bases aligning to TRBD2. Germline CDR1 reads DFQATT; CDR2 reads SNEGSKA (reference sequence). This CDR3 is 14 amino acids long. The trim removed 6 bases at V and 7 bases at J, leaving 6 bases unmatched.

Only a few counts were recorded for this clonotype. The V call is TRBV19, the J call TRBJ1-5; possibly TRBD1 for D (5 bases). The CDR3 has 13 amino acids. Trimming took off 5 bases at V and 7 bases at J, with 12 bases between the two ends. From germline, CDR1 is LNHDA and CDR2 SQIVND (reference sequence). The CDR3: CASSPGTGQPQHF. The CDR3 nucleotides are TGTGCCAGTAGTCCGGGGACGGGCCAGCCCCAGCATTTT.

This clonotype has just a few counts. The chain uses TRBV20-1 and TRBJ1-2; TRBD1 is a possible D gene (5 bases). Germline assignment: CDR1 DFQATT and CDR2 SNEGSKA (reference sequence). Between the trimmed V and J ends, which lost 6 bases and 5 bases, there was a span of 16 bases. The CDR3 runs to 13 residues. This chain's CDR3 is CSAVPEGVYGYTF. DNA of the CDR3: TGCAGTGCAGTTCCTGAAGGGGTTTATGGCTACACCTTC.

This clonotype was detected a few times. The V gene is TRBV11-3, the J gene TRBJ1-2; TRBD1 matches 7 bases. The ends lost 5 bases at V and 5 bases at J; junction bases unmatched: 5. The CDR3 contains 13 residues. Per the germline V gene, CDR1 is SGHNT and CDR2 is YENEEA. CDR3 amino acids: CASSGETGYGYTF. The CDR3 DNA reads TGTGCCAGCAGCGGCGAGACAGGGTATGGCTACACCTTC.

Ten or more counts support this clonotype. The chain combines TRBV29-1 with TRBJ1-3; perhaps TRBD1 as D (5 bases). The length of the CDR3 is 13 residues. From germline, CDR1 is SQVTM and CDR2 ANQGSEA. V lost 6 bases to trimming and J lost 0 bases, with 9 bases between them. In nucleotides, the CDR3 is TGCAGCGTGTCGGGGGTCTCTGGAAACACCATATATTTT. As protein: CSVSGVSGNTIYF.

In its sample, this clonotype was seen a few times. This chain uses TRBV7-2 with TRBJ1-5; the D is unclear. V lost 5 bases and J lost 0, with 8 bases in between. The germline gives CDR1 SGHTA, CDR2 FQGNSA. The CDR3 is 14 residues long. The CDR3 DNA is TGTGCCAGCAGCCCGGGAAATAGCAATCAGCCCCAGCATTTT. Its protein is CASSPGNSNQPQHF.

This clonotype was seen a handful of times. The chain couples TRBV7-9 to TRBJ1-2, with 7 bases matching TRBD1. The germline V gene encodes CDR1 SEHNR and CDR2 FQNEAQ (reference sequence). Trimming at V came to 3 bases and at J to 8 bases, leaving 3 bases not matched to a gene. This CDR3 has 12 residues. The CDR3, as DNA: TGTGCCAGCAGCTTGACAGGGAGGGGCTACACCTTC. Translating it yields CASSLTGRGYTF.

A few counts support this clonotype. The chain uses TRBV6-5 and TRBJ1-1; D is unresolved. This CDR3 has 11 residues. Germline assignment: CDR1 MNHEY and CDR2 SVGAGI. Trimming removed 11 bases from V and 1 base from J, with 8 bases in between. This chain's CDR3 is CAVFQNTEAFF. The CDR3 nucleotides are TGTGCCGTCTTCCAGAACACTGAAGCTTTCTTT.

Only a few counts were recorded for this clonotype. This chain connects TRBV9 to TRBJ2-7; D call uncertain. The V and J ends lost 2 bases and 3 bases respectively, with 12 bases between them. CDR1 is SGDLS and CDR2 is YYNGEE in the germline V gene. The CDR3 consists of 14 residues. DNA of the CDR3: TGTGCCAGCAGCGTCGGACCGTTACTCTACGAGCAGTACTTC. Protein sequence: CASSVGPLLYEQYF.

This rearrangement joins TRBV25-1 to TRBJ2-7, with D possibly TRBD1 on 5 matching bases. The V gene lost 2 bases and the J gene lost 4 bases, with 12 bases spanning the gap. The CDR3 length is 14 residues. Germline V gives CDR1 MGHDK, CDR2 SYGVNS. This chain's CDR3 is CASSEQGGSYEQYF. DNA for the CDR3: TGTGCCAGCAGTGAACAGGGTGGGTCGTACGAGCAGTACTTC.

There are a few counts of this clonotype. The V call is TRBV11-2, the J call TRBJ1-1, with TRBD1 matching over 9 bases. This CDR3 has 14 amino acids. Germline values: CDR1 SGHAT, CDR2 FQNNGV. V lost 4 bases, J lost 4 bases, and 4 bases stayed unmatched. The CDR3 spells CASSWDRAPTEAFF. DNA for the CDR3: TGTGCCAGCAGCTGGGACAGGGCACCCACTGAAGCTTTCTTT.

This chain joins TRBV20-1 and TRBJ2-7; D gene unclear. There are 12 residues in the CDR3. CDR1 is DFQATT and CDR2 is SNEGSKA in the germline V gene (reference sequence). V lost 3 bases to trimming and J lost 3 bases, with 9 bases between them. CDR3 bases: TGCAGTGCTAGCCCAGACGACTACGAGCAGTACTTC. This translates into CSASPDDYEQYF.

In this sample, this clonotype turned up a few times. The chain carries TRBV20-1 and TRBJ2-1, with 8 bases fitting TRBD2. The CDR3 extends over 20 amino acids. Germline assignment: CDR1 DFQATT and CDR2 SNEGSKA (reference sequence). The ends lost 0 bases at V and 2 bases at J; junction bases unmatched: 18. The CDR3 DNA is TGCAGTGCTAGAGAACCCGGGAGGGGGAATATGTTAAAACCCTACAATGAGCAGTTCTTC. This translates into CSAREPGRGNMLKPYNEQFF.

The J gene is TRBJ1-6, the V gene TRBV5-1; D might be TRBD1 (6 bases). The CDR3 runs 13 residues. With 4 bases removed from V and 9 bases from J, the gap between germline ends came to 11 bases. Germline values: CDR1 SGHRS, CDR2 YFSETQ. This chain's CDR3 is CASSEGGFSPLHF. CDR3 in DNA: TGCGCCAGCAGCGAAGGGGGGTTTTCACCCCTCCACTTT.

The chain combines TRBV4-2 with TRBJ2-4; TRBD2 matches 8 bases. Germline CDR1 and CDR2: LGHNA and YNFKEQ. With V trimmed by 1 base and J by 11 bases, 13 bases remained unmatched. The CDR3 loop spans 16 amino acids. This CDR3 is CASSQVRYSGSFVQYF. For the CDR3, the DNA is TGTGCCAGCAGCCAAGTTCGGTACAGCGGGAGCTTTGTTCAGTACTTC.

As to this clonotype: The conserved phenylalanine or tryptophan normally closing the CDR3 is absent here, so this likely arose from a read error. No DNA is shown, since the ends of the CDR3 on it are uncertain; the CDR3 is the one TCRdb lists. The V gene is TRBV7-2, the J gene TRBJ1-2; the DNA was not used to check the table's D call, TRBD1. The V gene's germline CDR1 is SGHTA and CDR2 FQGNSA. 11 amino acids form the CDR3, both terminal residues included. CDR3 amino acids: CASSSRDTILL.